This entry concerns a single TCR beta chain. There is no known antigen for this receptor. Base qualities are not at hand, and no much larger clone is one base apart. This entry comes from a study of blood T cell repertoires in COVID-19 (dated by TCRdb to the early 2020s). Regarding the research as a whole: Collaborator samples came from the United States, Italy and Spain and covered acute and convalescent phases of COVID-19. Samples came from the ongoing ImmuneRACE study (first 160 participants) plus 1,254 subjects from 6 global collaborators. The repertoires were released in a freely available public database meant as a resource for research on the immune response to SARS-CoV-2. Subjects who had been exposed to COVID-19, were actively infected with it, or had recovered from it provided the deeply sampled blood TCRbeta repertoires that made up the dataset. The material from the prospective study consisted of cDNA or gDNA derived from T cells, B-cell-depleted T cells, or PBMCs. A de-identified subject ID, COVID-19 status, age in years and sex were almost always included in the sample metadata. HLA class I and class II types, where available, came from metadata supplied by the sample provider rather than from assay-based typing.

TCRbeta CDR3 regions were amplified from genomic DNA by means of the immunoSEQ Assay, a bias-controlled multiplex PCR. The paper's processing steps were these. Within the assay, amplification of reference gene primers was used to estimate how many nucleated cells each sample contained. To quantify the absolute abundance of each unique TCRbeta CDR3 rearrangement, sequence reads were collapsed and filtered. For each sample, productive Simpson clonality was calculated as the square root of Simpson's diversity index across productive rearrangements. Sourced from immuneACCESS, this table was stored by TCRdb with only in-frame sequences that have V and J called. A share of the clones is absent; for the studies checked, an unresolved V gene accounts for under half, and the remainder has no known explanation. Clonal size and the V and J genes are those of that table, whereas D and trimming came from the DNA. For this sample there are 150,000 to 200,000 clones; more than 70% appear just once. Of the sample, roughly 20% falls within the top ten clones.

Broader findings and caveats from the paper: How much clinical and demographic metadata was included differed by source and by participant, and the metadata was provided uncurated.

At one collaborating source in Seattle, patients were enrolled during active infection and were followed longitudinally through the course of disease. The collaborating institutions used their own protocols to collect whole blood in K2EDTA tubes. Collaborator samples were shipped for TCRbeta analysis as frozen whole blood, isolated PBMCs, or DNA extracted from either sample type. Inclusive of the bounding cysteine and phenylalanine, the CDR3 is 13 residues long. Only the CDR3 region is kept as DNA, spanning 39 bases read in frame from base 1. The chain employs TRBV21-1 and TRBJ1-1; the table's TRBD1 call for D was not verified on the DNA. TRBV21-1 is a recognized pseudogene. Material for sequencing was peripheral blood. This sequence was found in a person aged 65 to 79 with COVID-19, enrolled during active disease. The CDR3 region has the sequence CASSKAGGTEAFF. The DNA sequence is TGTGCCAGCAGCAAAGCAGGGGGCACTGAAGCTTTCTTT.